These T cell receptor beta chains were read from a single sample in a study of PD-1 blockade in classical Hodgkin lymphoma. TCRdb's table, derived via immunoSEQ multiplex PCR, lists solely in-frame clones and lacks some. The table includes more than 20,000 clones, roughly 80% detected once. Source: peripheral blood mononuclear cells (PBMCs), taken before the fourth cycle of nivolumab. These receptors all come from a human donor with classical Hodgkin lymphoma. The CDR3 runs from the conserved cysteine through the conserved F or W. The order of the fields is V gene, clone size, J gene, D gene, CDR3 DNA, CDR3 protein. D genes are given only for firm matches. Clone size is given for some rows only: seen once, a few or many times, or a class if the clone is expanded.

TRBV4-3,NA,TRBJ2-1,TRBD2,TGCGCCAGCAGCCCGGGGGGGAACTACAATGAGCAGTTCTTC,CASSPGGNYNEQFF
TRBV7-9,NA,TRBJ1-2,NA,TGTGCCAGCAGCTTACCAAAGACAGGATTAGTCTATGGCTACACCTTC,CASSLPKTGLVYGYTF
TRBV10-1,NA,TRBJ2-7,TRBD1,TGCGCCAGCAGCTCGGGACAGGGCTACGAGCAGTACTTC,CASSSGQGYEQYF
TRBV7-6,NA,TRBJ2-7,NA,TGTGCCAGCAGCCCGGGACACTTCCTCTCCTACGAGCAGTACTTC,CASSPGHFLSYEQYF
TRBV2,NA,TRBJ2-2,NA,TGTGCCAGCAAGGTGAACACCGGGGAGCTGTTTTTT,CASKVNTGELFF
TRBV19,NA,TRBJ1-5,NA,TGTGCCAGTAGTTCTCAACAGGGTTCCAATCAGCCCCAGCATTTT,CASSSQQGSNQPQHF
TRBV6-5,NA,TRBJ2-5,TRBD1,TGTGCCAGCAGCCCGGGACAGGGGTGGAGGGAGACCCAGTACTTC,CASSPGQGWRETQYF
TRBV10-3,NA,TRBJ2-4,NA,TGTGCCATCAGTGAACCGGACAGGAGGGACATTCAGTACTTC,CAISEPDRRDIQYF
TRBV6-5,NA,TRBJ2-7,NA,TGTGCCAGCAGGACAGCTTACAGCTCCTACGAGCAGTACTTC,CASRTAYSSYEQYF
TRBV18,NA,TRBJ2-7,NA,TGTGCCAGCTCACCAGGAACCGAGCAGTACTTC,CASSPGTEQYF
TRBV12-5,NA,TRBJ1-2,NA,TGTGCTAGTGGTTTGGTACGGGCTTTGTATGGCTACACCTTC,CASGLVRALYGYTF
TRBV5-6,NA,TRBJ2-6,TRBD1,TGTGCCAGCAGCCCGTGGGACAGATCCCGCTCTGGGGCCAACGTCCTGACTTTC,CASSPWDRSRSGANVLTF
TRBV7-3,NA,TRBJ2-3,NA,TGTGCCAGCAGCCAGAAGTCCAGGGATACGCAGTATTTT,CASSQKSRDTQYF
TRBV4-3,NA,TRBJ2-5,TRBD2,TGCGCCAGCAGCTCCGAGCGGGGAGAGACCCAGTACTTC,CASSSERGETQYF
TRBV15,NA,TRBJ1-2,TRBD1,TGTGCCACCAGCAGACGAGAGACAGGGGTACGTGGCTACACCTTC,CATSRRETGVRGYTF
TRBV4-3,NA,TRBJ1-1,NA,TGCGCCAGCAGCCCGGGATGGGGGCATGAAGCTTTCTTT,CASSPGWGHEAFF
TRBV5-4,few,TRBJ1-1,NA,TGTGCCAGCAGCTCCCTAACAGGCATCAGCACTGAAGCTTTCTTT,CASSSLTGISTEAFF
TRBV29-1,NA,TRBJ1-2,TRBD1,TGCAGCGTTGAAGATCCGGCTAAAACAGGGGGTGGCTACACCTTC,CSVEDPAKTGGGYTF
TRBV25-1,NA,TRBJ2-1,NA,TGTGCCAGCAGTCCCTGGGCCGGAAGAAATGAGCAGTTCTTC,CASSPWAGRNEQFF
TRBV19,NA,TRBJ1-3,NA,TGTGCCAGTAGTATAGGAGGAGGGGCAGGAAACACCATATATTTT,CASSIGGGAGNTIYF
TRBV2,NA,TRBJ2-1,TRBD2,TGTGCCAGCAAAGTCCGGGGCGGGAGCGGGAATGAGCAGTTCTTC,CASKVRGGSGNEQFF
TRBV12-5,NA,TRBJ1-6,NA,TGTGCTAGTGGTCCCCGGGGACCCCTCCACTTT,CASGPRGPLHF
TRBV2,NA,TRBJ2-7,TRBD2,TGTGCCAGCAGTGAAGAAGCGGGGACGTCCTACGAGCAGTACTTC,CASSEEAGTSYEQYF
TRBV6-4,NA,TRBJ1-3,NA,TGTGCCAGCAGTGACCATATTGGGGGGCGCACATCTGGAAACACCATATATTTT,CASSDHIGGRTSGNTIYF
TRBV7-9,NA,TRBJ2-1,NA,TGTGCCAGCAGCTTCCCATACGATGAGCAGTTCTTC,CASSFPYDEQFF
TRBV9,once,TRBJ2-3,NA,TGTGCCAGCAGCGAAGGGGGGGTCTTGAGAGATACGCAGTATTTT,CASSEGGVLRDTQYF
TRBV6-5,once,TRBJ2-3,NA,TGTGCCAGCAGTTTTAGAAGCACAGATACGCAGTATTTT,CASSFRSTDTQYF
TRBV6-5,few,TRBJ2-7,TRBD2,TGTGCCAGCAGTTACTCGGCTAGCGGGAGTTACGAGCAGTACTTC,CASSYSASGSYEQYF
TRBV18,NA,TRBJ2-7,NA,TGTGCCAGCTCACCACCGAGAAAAGACTTC,CASSPPRKDF
TRBV27,once,TRBJ2-7,TRBD2,TGTGCCAGCAGTAAACCGGGACTAGCGGGGCAATTCTCCTACGAGCAGTACTTC,CASSKPGLAGQFSYEQYF
TRBV7-2,NA,TRBJ1-1,TRBD1,TGTGCCAGCAGCCCCTACAGGGGGCAGGACACTGAAGCTTTCTTT,CASSPYRGQDTEAFF
TRBV15,NA,TRBJ2-7,TRBD2,TGTGCCACCAGCACCCCACTAGCGCTCTACGAGCAGTACTTC,CATSTPLALYEQYF
TRBV19,NA,TRBJ2-1,TRBD2,TGTGCCAGTAGTATAATCCCTAGCGGGGGGAAGAATGAGCAGTTCTTC,CASSIIPSGGKNEQFF
TRBV7-9,once,TRBJ1-2,TRBD1,TGTGCCAGCAGCTTCGGACAGGGGCCCGGCTACACCTTC,CASSFGQGPGYTF
TRBV7-9,NA,TRBJ2-1,NA,TGTGCCAGCAGCTTAGAAACGAGGGAGCTCTACAATGAGCAGTTCTTC,CASSLETRELYNEQFF
TRBV28,NA,TRBJ1-2,NA,NA,CASSSSTGFNYGYTF
TRBV30,NA,TRBJ1-1,NA,TGTGCCTGGACCAGGGCCCCCGGGGGAAAAGCTTTCTTT,CAWTRAPGGKAFF
TRBV27,NA,TRBJ2-7,NA,TGTGCCAGCAGTTTCGCACAGACCTACGAGCAGTACTTC,CASSFAQTYEQYF
TRBV4-1,NA,TRBJ1-2,NA,TGCGCCAGCAGCCAGTCCGGGGAACTCTATGGCTACACCTTC,CASSQSGELYGYTF
TRBV4-1,NA,TRBJ2-3,TRBD2,TGCGCCAGCAGCCAAGGCCGACTAGCGGGGGAGGGAAATACGCAGTATTTT,CASSQGRLAGEGNTQYF
TRBV5-4,NA,TRBJ2-3,TRBD2,TGTGCCAGCAGCTTGGGGACTAGCGTAGGAGATACGCAGTATTTT,CASSLGTSVGDTQYF